This T cell receptor (beta chain) was observed in a study of blood T cell repertoires in COVID-19. Looking at the study overall: Whether acute or convalescent, the COVID-19 samples came from the United States, Italy and Spain.

Profiling relied on immunoSEQ multiplex PCR, and the TCRdb table lists in-frame clones only, not all of them. Of 250,000 or so clones listed, 85% are singletons. Germline values: CDR1 LNHDA, CDR2 SQIVND (reference sequence). This CDR3 is 17 amino acids long. Unmatched junction bases numbered 9, after V lost 1 base and J lost 8 bases. The chain uses TRBV19 and TRBJ1-6; 9 nucleotides match TRBD1. The sequence derives from a woman between 55 and 75 years old with active or convalescent COVID-19. Input material: peripheral blood. This CDR3 is CASSIAQGAPVDSPLHF. The CDR3 DNA reads as TGTGCCAGTAGTATAGCACAGGGGGCTCCGGTGGATTCACCCCTCCACTTT.